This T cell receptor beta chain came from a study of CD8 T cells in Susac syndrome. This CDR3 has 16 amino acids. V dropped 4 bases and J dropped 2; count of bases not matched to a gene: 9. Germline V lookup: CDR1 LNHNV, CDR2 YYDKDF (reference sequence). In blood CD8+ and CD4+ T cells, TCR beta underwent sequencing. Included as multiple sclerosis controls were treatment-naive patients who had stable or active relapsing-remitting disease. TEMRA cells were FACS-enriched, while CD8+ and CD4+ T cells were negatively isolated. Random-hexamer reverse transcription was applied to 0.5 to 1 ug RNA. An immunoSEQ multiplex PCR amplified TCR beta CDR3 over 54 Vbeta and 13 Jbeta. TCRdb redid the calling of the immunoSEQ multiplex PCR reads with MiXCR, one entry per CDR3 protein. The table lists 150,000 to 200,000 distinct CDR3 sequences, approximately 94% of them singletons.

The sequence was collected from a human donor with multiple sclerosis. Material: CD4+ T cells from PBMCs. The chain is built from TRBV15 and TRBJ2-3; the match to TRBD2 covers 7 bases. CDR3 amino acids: CATSINRDYYTDTQYF. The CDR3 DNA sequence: TGTGCCACCAGCATCAACCGGGACTATTACACAGATACGCAGTATTTT.